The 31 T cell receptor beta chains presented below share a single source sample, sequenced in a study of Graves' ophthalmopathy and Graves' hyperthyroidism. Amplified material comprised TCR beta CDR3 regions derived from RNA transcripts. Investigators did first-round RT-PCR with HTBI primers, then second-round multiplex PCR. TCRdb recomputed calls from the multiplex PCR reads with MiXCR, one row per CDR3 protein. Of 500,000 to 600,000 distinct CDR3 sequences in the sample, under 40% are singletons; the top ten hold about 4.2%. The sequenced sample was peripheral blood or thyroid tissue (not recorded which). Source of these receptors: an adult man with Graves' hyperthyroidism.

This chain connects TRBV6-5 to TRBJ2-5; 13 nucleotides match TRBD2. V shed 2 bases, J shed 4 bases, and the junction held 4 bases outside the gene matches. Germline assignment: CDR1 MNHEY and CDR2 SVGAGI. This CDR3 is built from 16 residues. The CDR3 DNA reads TGTGCCAGCAGTTACGGGGGACTAGCGGGAACAGAGACCCAGTACTTC. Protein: CASSYGGLAGTETQYF.

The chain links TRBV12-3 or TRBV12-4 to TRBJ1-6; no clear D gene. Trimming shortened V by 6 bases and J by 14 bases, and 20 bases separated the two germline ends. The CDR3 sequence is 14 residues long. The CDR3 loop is CASSPRWPDSALHF. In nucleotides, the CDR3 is TGTGCCAGCAGCCCCAGGTGGCCCGATTCGGCCCTCCACTTT.

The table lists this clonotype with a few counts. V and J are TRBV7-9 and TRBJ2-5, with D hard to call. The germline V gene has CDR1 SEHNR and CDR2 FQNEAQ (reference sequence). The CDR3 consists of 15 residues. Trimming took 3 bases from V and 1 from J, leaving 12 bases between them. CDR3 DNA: TGTGCCAGCAGCTTGGGCAGAGCCCGCCAAGAGACCCAGTACTTC. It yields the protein CASSLGRARQETQYF.

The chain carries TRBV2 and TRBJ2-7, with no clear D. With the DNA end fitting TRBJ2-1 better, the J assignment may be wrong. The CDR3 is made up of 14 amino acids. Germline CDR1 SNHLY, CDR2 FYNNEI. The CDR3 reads CASSVVGNYNEQFF. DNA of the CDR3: TGTGCCAGCAGCGTAGTCGGCAACTACAATGAGCAGTTCTTC.

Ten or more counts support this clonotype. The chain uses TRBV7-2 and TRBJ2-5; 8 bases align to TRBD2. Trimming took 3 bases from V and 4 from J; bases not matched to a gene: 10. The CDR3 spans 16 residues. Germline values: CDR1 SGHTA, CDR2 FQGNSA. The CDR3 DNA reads TGTGCCAGCAGCTTTCCCGGGGGGGGGCGGGTAGAGACCCAGTACTTC. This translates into CASSFPGGGRVETQYF.

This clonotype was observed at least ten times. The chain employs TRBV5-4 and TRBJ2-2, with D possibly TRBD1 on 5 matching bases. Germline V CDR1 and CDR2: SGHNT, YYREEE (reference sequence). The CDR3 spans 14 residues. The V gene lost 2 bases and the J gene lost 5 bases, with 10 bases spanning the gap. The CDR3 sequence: CASSFERGTGELFF. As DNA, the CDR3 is TGTGCCAGCAGCTTCGAAAGGGGTACCGGGGAGCTGTTTTTT.

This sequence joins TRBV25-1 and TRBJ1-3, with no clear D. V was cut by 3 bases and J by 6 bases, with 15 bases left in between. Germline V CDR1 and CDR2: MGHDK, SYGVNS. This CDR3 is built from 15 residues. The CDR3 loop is CASSEPGISANTIYF. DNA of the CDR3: TGTGCCAGCAGTGAGCCGGGGATATCGGCAAACACCATATATTTT.

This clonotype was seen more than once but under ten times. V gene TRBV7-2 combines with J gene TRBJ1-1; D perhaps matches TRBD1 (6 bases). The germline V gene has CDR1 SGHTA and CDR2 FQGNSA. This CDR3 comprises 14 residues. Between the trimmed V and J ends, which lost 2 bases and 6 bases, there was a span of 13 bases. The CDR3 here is CASSLRDTASEAFF. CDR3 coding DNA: TGTGCCAGCAGCTTAAGGGACACAGCCTCTGAAGCTTTCTTT.

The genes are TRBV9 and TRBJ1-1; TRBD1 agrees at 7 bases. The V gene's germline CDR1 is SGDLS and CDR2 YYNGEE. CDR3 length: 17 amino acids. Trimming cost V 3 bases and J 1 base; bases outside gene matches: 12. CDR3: CASSGRRGTARNTEAFF. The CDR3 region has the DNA TGTGCCAGCAGCGGCCGGAGGGGGACAGCGAGGAACACTGAAGCTTTCTTT.

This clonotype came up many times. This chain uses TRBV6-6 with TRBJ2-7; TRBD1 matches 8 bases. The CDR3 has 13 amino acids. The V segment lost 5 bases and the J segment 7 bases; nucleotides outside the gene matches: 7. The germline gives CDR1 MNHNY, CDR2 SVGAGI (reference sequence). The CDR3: CASSSHGQGEQYF. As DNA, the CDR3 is TGTGCCAGCAGTAGTCACGGACAGGGAGAGCAGTACTTC.

CDR3 bases: TGTGCCAGCAGTTGCGGGGGGTCCTACGAGCAGTACTTC. Its protein product is CASSCGGSYEQYF. The chain has TRBV2 and TRBJ2-7, with TRBD2 matching over 8 bases. Germline CDR1 reads SNHLY; CDR2 reads FYNNEI. The junction had 1 base not matched to a gene; V was cut back by 5 bases and J by 1 base. CDR3 length: 13 amino acids.

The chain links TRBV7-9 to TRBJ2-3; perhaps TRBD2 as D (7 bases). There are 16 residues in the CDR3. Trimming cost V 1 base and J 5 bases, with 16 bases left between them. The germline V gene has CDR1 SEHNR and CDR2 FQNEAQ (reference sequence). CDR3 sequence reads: CASSLGGGAREDTQYF. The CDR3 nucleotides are TGTGCCAGCAGCTTAGGAGGGGGGGCCCGGGAAGATACGCAGTATTTT.

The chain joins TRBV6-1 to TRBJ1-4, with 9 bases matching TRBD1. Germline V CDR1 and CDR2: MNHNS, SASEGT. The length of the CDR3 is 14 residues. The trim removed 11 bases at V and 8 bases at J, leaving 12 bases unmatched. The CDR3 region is CAAKLGQGGEKLFF. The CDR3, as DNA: TGTGCCGCCAAATTGGGACAGGGAGGCGAAAAACTGTTTTTT.

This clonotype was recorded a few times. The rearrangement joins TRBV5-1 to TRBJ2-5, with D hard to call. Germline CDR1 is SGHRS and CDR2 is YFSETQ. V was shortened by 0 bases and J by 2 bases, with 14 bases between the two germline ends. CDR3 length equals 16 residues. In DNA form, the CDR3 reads TGCGCCAGCAGCTTGGTTTACAGACTTCAGCAAGAGACCCAGTACTTC. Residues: CASSLVYRLQQETQYF.

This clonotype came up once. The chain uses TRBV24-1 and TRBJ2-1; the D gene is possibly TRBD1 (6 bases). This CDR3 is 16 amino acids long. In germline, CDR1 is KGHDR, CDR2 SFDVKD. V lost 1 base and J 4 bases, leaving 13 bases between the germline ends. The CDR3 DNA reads TGTGCCACCAGTGATTTTGGCTCTGGACAGTACAATGAGCAGTTCTTC. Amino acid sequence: CATSDFGSGQYNEQFF.

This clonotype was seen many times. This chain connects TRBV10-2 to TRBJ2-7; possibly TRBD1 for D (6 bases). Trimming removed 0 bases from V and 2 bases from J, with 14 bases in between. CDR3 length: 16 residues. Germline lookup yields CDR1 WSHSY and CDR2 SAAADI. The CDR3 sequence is CASSESPGQGPYEQYF. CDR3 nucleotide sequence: TGCGCCAGCAGTGAGTCGCCCGGGCAGGGGCCCTACGAGCAGTACTTC.

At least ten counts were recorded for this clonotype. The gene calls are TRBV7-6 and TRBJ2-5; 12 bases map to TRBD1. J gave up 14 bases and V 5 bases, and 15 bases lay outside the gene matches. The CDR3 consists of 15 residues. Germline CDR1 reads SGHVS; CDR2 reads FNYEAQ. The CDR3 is CASSQNLGTGGAYYF. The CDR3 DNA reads TGTGCCAGCAGCCAAAATCTCGGGACAGGGGGCGCGTATTACTTC. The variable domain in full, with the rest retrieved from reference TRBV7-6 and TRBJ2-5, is GAGVSQSPRYKVTKRGQDVALRCDPISGHVSLYWYRQALGQGPEFLTYFNYEAQQDKSGLPNDRFSAERPEGSISTLTIQRTEQRDSAMYRCASSQNLGTGGAYYFGPGTRLLVL.

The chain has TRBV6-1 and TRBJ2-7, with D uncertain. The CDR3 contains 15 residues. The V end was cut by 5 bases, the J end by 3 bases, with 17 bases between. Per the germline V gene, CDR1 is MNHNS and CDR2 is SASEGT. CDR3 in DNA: TGTGCCAGCAGTCCGACCGCCGGCTTAGTCTACGAGCAGTACTTC. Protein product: CASSPTAGLVYEQYF.

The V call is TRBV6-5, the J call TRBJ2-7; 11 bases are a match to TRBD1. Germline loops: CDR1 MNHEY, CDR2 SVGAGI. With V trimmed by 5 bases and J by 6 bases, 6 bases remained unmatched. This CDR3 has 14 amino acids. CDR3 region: CASSVGTGGFEQYF. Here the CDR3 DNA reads TGTGCCAGCAGTGTCGGGACAGGGGGTTTCGAGCAGTACTTC.

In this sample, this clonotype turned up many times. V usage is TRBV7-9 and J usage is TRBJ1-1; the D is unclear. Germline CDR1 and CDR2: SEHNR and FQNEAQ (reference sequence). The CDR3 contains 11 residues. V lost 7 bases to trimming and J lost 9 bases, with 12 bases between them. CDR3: CASIANEKAFF. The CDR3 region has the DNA TGTGCCAGCATAGCAAATGAAAAAGCTTTCTTT.

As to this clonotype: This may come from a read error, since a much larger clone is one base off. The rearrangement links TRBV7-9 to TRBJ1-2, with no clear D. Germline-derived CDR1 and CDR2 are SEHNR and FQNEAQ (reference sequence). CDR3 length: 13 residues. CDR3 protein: CASSPWRHYGFTF. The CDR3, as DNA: TGTGCCAGCAGCCCATGGAGGCACTATGGCTTCACCTTC.

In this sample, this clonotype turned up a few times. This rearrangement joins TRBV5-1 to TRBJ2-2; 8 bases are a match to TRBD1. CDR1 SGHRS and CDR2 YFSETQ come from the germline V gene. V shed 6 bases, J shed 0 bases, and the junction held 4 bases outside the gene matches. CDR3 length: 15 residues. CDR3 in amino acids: CASIPGGANTGELFF. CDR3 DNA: TGCGCCAGCATCCCAGGGGGCGCGAACACCGGGGAGCTGTTTTTT.

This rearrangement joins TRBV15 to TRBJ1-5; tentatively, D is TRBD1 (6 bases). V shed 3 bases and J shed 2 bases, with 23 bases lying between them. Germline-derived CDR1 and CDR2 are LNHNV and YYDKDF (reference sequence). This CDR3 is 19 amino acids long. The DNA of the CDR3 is TGTGCCACCAGCAGTGAAGGGGGAGGGACCCCCCGCGGCAATCAGCCCCAGCATTTT. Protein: CATSSEGGGTPRGNQPQHF. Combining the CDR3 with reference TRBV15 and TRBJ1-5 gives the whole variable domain DAMVIQNPRYQVTQFGKPVTLSCSQTLNHNVMYWYQQKSSQAPKLLFHYYDKDFNNEADTPDNFQSRRPNTSFCFLDIRSPGLGDTAMYLCATSSEGGGTPRGNQPQHFGDGTRLSIL.

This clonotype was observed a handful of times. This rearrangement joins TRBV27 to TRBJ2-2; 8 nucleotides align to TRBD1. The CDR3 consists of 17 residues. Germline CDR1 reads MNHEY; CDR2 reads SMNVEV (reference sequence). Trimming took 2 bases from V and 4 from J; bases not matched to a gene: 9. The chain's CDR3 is CASSLAKPGQATGELFF. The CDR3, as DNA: TGTGCCAGCAGTTTAGCTAAACCGGGACAGGCCACCGGGGAGCTGTTTTTT.

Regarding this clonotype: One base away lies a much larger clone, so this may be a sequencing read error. The chain's CDR3 is CAGSFWGTGVDEQYF. The CDR3 DNA reads TGCGCCGGCAGCTTCTGGGGGACAGGGGTCGACGAGCAGTACTTC. The rearrangement joins TRBV5-1 to TRBJ2-7, with 10 bases identical to TRBD1. CDR1 and CDR2 from the germline V gene are SGHRS and YFSETQ. The CDR3 covers 15 residues.

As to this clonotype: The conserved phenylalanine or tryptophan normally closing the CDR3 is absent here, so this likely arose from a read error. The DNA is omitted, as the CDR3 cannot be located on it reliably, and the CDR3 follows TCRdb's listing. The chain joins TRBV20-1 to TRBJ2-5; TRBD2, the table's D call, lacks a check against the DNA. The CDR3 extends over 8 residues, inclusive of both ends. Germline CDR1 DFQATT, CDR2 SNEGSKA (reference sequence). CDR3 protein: CSARGPAG.

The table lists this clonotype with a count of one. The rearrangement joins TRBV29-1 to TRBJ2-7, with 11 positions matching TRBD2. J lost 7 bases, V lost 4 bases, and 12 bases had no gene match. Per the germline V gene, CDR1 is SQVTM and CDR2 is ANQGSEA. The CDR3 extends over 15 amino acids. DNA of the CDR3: TGCAGCGTTGCGGTAGCGGGGGGGCATAACAATGAGCAGTACTTC. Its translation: CSVAVAGGHNNEQYF.

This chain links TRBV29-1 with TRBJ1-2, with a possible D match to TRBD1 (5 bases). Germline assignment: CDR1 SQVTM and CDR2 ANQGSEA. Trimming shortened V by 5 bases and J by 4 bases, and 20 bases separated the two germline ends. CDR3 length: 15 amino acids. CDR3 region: CSVKTQATISYGYTF. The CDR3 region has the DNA TGCAGCGTTAAAACACAGGCGACCATATCCTATGGCTACACCTTC.

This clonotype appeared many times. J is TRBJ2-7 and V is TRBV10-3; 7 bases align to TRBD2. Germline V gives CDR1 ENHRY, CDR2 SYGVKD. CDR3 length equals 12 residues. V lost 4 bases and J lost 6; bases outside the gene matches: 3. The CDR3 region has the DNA TGTGCCATCAGTGGACTAGCAGGCGAGCAGTACTTC. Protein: CAISGLAGEQYF.

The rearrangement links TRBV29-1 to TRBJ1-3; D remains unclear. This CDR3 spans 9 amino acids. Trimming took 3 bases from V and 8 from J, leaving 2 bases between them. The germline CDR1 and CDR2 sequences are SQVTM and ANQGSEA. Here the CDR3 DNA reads TGCAGCGTTGAGGACACCATATATTTT. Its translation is CSVEDTIYF.

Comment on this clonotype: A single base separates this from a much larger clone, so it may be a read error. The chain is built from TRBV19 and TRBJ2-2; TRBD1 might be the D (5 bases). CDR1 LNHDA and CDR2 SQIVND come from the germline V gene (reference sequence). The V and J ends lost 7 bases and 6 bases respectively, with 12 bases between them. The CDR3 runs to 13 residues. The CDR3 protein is CASTITGSGELFF. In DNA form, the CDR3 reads TGTGCCAGTACCATAACAGGTTCCGGGGAGCTGTTTTTT. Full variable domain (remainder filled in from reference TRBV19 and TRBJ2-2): DGGITQSPKYLFRKEGQNVTLSCEQNLNHDAMYWYRQDPGQGLRLIYYSQIVNDFQKGDIAEGYSVSREKKESFPLTVTSAQKNPTAFYLCASTITGSGELFFGEGSRLTVL.